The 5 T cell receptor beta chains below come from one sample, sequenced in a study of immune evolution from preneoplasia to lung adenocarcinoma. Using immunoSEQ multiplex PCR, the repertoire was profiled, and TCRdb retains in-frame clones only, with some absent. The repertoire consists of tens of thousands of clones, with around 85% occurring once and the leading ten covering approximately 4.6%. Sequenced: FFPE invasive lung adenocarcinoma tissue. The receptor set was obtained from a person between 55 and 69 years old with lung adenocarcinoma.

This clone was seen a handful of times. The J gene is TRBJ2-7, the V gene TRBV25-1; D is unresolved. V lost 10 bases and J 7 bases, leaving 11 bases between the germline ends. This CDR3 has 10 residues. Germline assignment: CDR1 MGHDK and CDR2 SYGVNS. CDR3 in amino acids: CATLLGEQYF. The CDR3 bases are TGTGCCACCCTGCTCGGAGAGCAGTACTTC.

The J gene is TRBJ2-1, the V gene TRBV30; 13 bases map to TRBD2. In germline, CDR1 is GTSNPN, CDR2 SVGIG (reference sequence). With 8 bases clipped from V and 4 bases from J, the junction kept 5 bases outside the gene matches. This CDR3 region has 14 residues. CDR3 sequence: CAIGLAGDYNEQFF. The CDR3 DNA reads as TGTGCCATCGGACTAGCGGGAGATTACAATGAGCAGTTCTTC.

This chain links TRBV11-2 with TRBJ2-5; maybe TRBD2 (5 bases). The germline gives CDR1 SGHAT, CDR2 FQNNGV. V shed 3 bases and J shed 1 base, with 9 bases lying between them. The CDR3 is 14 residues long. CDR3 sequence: CASSFVTIQETQYF. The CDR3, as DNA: TGTGCCAGCAGCTTCGTGACTATCCAAGAGACCCAGTACTTC.

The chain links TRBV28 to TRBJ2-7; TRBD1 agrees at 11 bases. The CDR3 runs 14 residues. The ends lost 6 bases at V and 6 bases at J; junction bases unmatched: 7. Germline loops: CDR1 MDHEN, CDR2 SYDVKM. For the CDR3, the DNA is TGTGCCAGCAGCCACGGACAGGGGGCGCTCGAGCAGTACTTC. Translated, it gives CASSHGQGALEQYF.

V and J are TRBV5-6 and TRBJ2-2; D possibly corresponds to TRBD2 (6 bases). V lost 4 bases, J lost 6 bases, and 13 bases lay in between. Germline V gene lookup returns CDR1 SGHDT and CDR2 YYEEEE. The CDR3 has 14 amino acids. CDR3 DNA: TGTGCCAGCAGCGAGACTAGTTGGGCCGGGGAGCTGTTTTTT. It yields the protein CASSETSWAGELFF. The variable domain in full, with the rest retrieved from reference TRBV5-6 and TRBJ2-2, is DAGVTQSPTHLIKTRGQQVTLRCSPKSGHDTVSWYQQALGQGPQFIFQYYEEEERQRGNFPDRFSGHQFPNYSSELNVNALLLGDSALYLCASSETSWAGELFFGEGSRLTVL.